Following are 14 T cell receptor beta chains from one sample sequenced in a study of tumor-infiltrating lymphocytes in primary liver carcinoma. Researchers drew blood RNA from unsorted whole blood and extracted germline DNA as well. From approximately 490 ng total RNA, TCR beta cDNA was generated with a primer in the constant region. Three nested multiplex PCR rounds, a slightly modified ARM-PCR method, built the TCR beta libraries. The study ran its first two PCR rounds for roughly 10 cycles each, using TRBV1-TRBV30 forward primers and a C-beta reverse primer. TCRdb recomputed calls from the multiplex PCR reads with MiXCR, one row per CDR3 protein. The repertoire holds hundreds of thousands of distinct CDR3 sequences, with 60% to 80% as singletons. Sequencing was done on a sample of peripheral blood. The source is a man aged 35-49 years with primary liver carcinoma and hepatitis B virus infection.

Concerning this clonotype itself: A much bigger clone sits one base away, suggesting this may be a read error. The rearrangement links TRBV28 to TRBJ2-7; possibly TRBD2 for D (6 bases). CDR1 and CDR2 from the germline V gene are MDHEN and SYDVKM. Trimming took off 3 bases at V and 3 bases at J, with 9 bases between the two ends. The CDR3 covers 13 residues. This chain's CDR3 is CASSFGRFYEQYF. CDR3 in DNA: TGTGCCAGCAGTTTCGGGAGATTCTACGAGCAGTACTTC.

As to this clonotype: Since the CDR3 does not end with the conserved phenylalanine or tryptophan, this likely comes from a read error. This chain connects TRBV11-2 to TRBJ2-1; a possible D gene is TRBD2 (6 bases). The germline CDR1 and CDR2 sequences are SGHAT and FQNNGV. The CDR3 consists of 15 residues. V was pared by 5 bases and J by 6 bases, with 17 bases between. The CDR3 nucleotides are TGTGCCAGCAGCCCCCGGAGGGGTCAAGGCAATGAGCAGTTCATC. Translating gives CASSPRRGQGNEQFI.

This clonotype occurred a few times. With a much larger clone just one base away, this may be a read error. The chain links TRBV29-1 to TRBJ2-1; D is perhaps TRBD1 or TRBD2 (5 bases each). The CDR3 contains 14 residues. Trimming left V 6 bases short and J 6 bases short, with 18 bases between. CDR1 and CDR2 (germline): SQVTM, ANQGSEA. CDR3 DNA: TGCAGCGTCCCCGGGGCAGGAAGACTCAATGAGCAGTTCTTC. It yields the protein CSVPGAGRLNEQFF.

There are many counts of this clonotype. This chain connects TRBV10-2 to TRBJ1-2, with unresolved D. Germline assignment: CDR1 WSHSY and CDR2 SAAADI. CDR3 length: 12 amino acids. Trimming stripped 2 bases from V and 5 bases from J, with 6 bases between. The CDR3 is CASSEGIYGYTF. In DNA form, the CDR3 reads TGCGCCAGCAGTGAGGGAATTTATGGCTACACCTTC.

With respect to this clonotype: Possible read error: a much larger clone is one base away. The CDR3 nucleotides are TGTGCCAGCAGTTACGACTTACGAATGTTTTTT. Its protein product is CASSYDLRMFF. The chain couples TRBV6-2 or TRBV6-3 to TRBJ1-4, with D uncertain. This CDR3 comprises 11 residues. V was pared by 2 bases and J by 15 bases, with 10 bases between. Per germline, CDR1 MNHEY and CDR2 SVGEGT.

As concerns this clonotype: Sequence at one end of the junction differs from germline and may be a read error. The chain is built from TRBV5-1 and TRBJ1-1, with 7 bases identical to TRBD1. This CDR3 is 16 amino acids long. CDR1 and CDR2 (germline): SGHRS, YFSETQ. CDR3 residues: CASSSVGTAMNIEAFF. In DNA form, the CDR3 reads TGCGCCAGCAGCTCGGTGGGGACAGCCATGAACATTGAAGCTTTCTTT.

Concerning this clonotype: A much bigger clone sits one base away, suggesting this may be a read error. The chain recombines TRBV6-5 with TRBJ1-5; the D is unclear. The CDR3 loop spans 12 amino acids. The germline V gene encodes CDR1 MNHEY and CDR2 SVGAGI. The CDR3 here is CVSNGRYGPQHF. CDR3 in DNA: TGTGTCAGCAATGGACGGTATGGGCCCCAGCATTTT.

J is TRBJ2-1 and V is TRBV7-3, with 14 bases fitting TRBD2. The germline V gene encodes CDR1 SGHTA and CDR2 FQGTGA. This CDR3 has 19 amino acids. Trimming took 5 bases from V and 8 from J; bases not matched to a gene: 17. CDR3 residues: CASSPGLAGGPNLNYEQFF. DNA of the CDR3: TGTGCCAGCAGCCCTGGACTAGCGGGAGGACCGAATTTGAACTATGAGCAGTTCTTC.

In its sample, this clonotype was seen many times. CDR3 bases: TGCGCCAGCAGCTATCATAACACCGGGGAGCTGTTTTTT. It specifies CASSYHNTGELFF. The rearrangement joins TRBV4-1 to TRBJ2-2; D is unresolved. The CDR3 sequence is 13 residues long. Looked up from germline, CDR1 is MGHRA and CDR2 is YSYEKL. Trimming took off 5 bases at V and 2 bases at J, with 6 bases between the two ends.

Points on this clonotype: The junction departs from germline at one end; a sequencing error may be responsible. The chain uses TRBV6-1 and TRBJ1-1; no clear D. The germline CDR1 and CDR2 sequences are MNHNS and SASEGT. The CDR3 runs to 15 residues. The CDR3 reads CVSGDVGNPNTEAFF. CDR3 nucleotide sequence: TGTGTCAGCGGTGACGTCGGGAACCCGAACACTGAAGCTTTCTTT.

In this sample, this clonotype turned up a few times. At one of its ends the junction is not consistent with the germline gene, which may arise from a read error. The rearrangement uses TRBV12-3 or TRBV12-4 and TRBJ2-2; 9 nucleotides agree with TRBD2. The CDR3 spans 17 residues. CDR3 DNA: TGTGCCAGCACCTCTGGGGCGGTAGCGGGAGTCGGCGGGGAGCTGCTTTTT. Amino acids: CASTSGAVAGVGGELLF.

With respect to this clonotype: This may stem from a read error, because a much larger clone lies one nucleotide away. The chain is built from TRBV10-3 and TRBJ2-7; the match to TRBD1 covers 7 bases. Germline V CDR1 and CDR2: ENHRY, SYGVKD. The CDR3 runs to 12 residues. This CDR3 is CATSGTDYKQYF. The DNA for the CDR3 is TGTGCCACCTCCGGGACAGACTACAAGCAGTACTTC.

Turning to this clonotype: Just one base apart from a much larger clone, this may be a read error. The V gene is TRBV6-6, the J gene TRBJ2-7; a weak D match, TRBD2 (7 bases). CDR1 is MNHNY and CDR2 is SVGAGI in the germline V gene (reference sequence). The CDR3 loop spans 14 amino acids. The CDR3 is CASTYLGGAYEQYF. CDR3 coding DNA: TGTGCCAGCACTTACTTGGGGGGGGCATACGAGCAGTACTTC.

Points on this clonotype: This sequence may be a read error, since a much larger clone differs from it by one base. The CDR3 bases are TGTGCCAGCAGTGAAGCAGAGGAGCAGGCGCACTTCTTC. Translated: CASSEAEEQAHFF. V and J are TRBV6-1 and TRBJ2-1; D gene ambiguous. The germline gives CDR1 MNHNS, CDR2 SASEGT. The CDR3 consists of 13 residues. V was trimmed by 0 bases and J by 16 bases, leaving 16 bases between them.